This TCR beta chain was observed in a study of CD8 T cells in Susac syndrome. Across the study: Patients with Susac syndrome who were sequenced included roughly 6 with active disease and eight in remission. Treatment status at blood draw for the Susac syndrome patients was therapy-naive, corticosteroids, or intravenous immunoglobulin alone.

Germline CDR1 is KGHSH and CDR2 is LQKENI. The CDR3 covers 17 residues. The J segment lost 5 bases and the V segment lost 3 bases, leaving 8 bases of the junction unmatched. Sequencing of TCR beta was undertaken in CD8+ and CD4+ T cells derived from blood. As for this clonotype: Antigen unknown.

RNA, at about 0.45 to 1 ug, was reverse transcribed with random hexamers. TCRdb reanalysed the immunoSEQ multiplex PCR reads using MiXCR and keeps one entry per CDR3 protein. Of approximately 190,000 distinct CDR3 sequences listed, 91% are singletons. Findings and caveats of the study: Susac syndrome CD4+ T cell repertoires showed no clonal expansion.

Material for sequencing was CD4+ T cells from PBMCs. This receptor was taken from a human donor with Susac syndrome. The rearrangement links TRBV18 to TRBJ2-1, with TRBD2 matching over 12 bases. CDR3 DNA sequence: TGTGCCAGCTCACCGCTGGCTAGCGGGGGGGCACACAATGAGCAGTTCTTC. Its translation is CASSPLASGGAHNEQFF.